This T cell receptor beta chain was captured by sequencing in a study of Graves' ophthalmopathy and Graves' hyperthyroidism. Trimming at V came to 9 bases and at J to 3 bases, leaving 4 bases not matched to a gene. The CDR3 consists of 12 residues. This clonotype was counted ten times or more. As the template, RNA transcripts were used to amplify TCR beta CDR3 regions. Second-round multiplex PCR followed a first-round RT-PCR using HTBI primers. One entry per CDR3 protein results from TCRdb running MiXCR on the multiplex PCR reads. The sample consists of about 400,000 distinct CDR3 sequences, around 20% of them appearing once.

V is TRBV12-3 or TRBV12-4 and J is TRBJ1-1; 7 nucleotides match TRBD1. This clonotype was sampled from a woman between 18 and 30 years old with Graves' ophthalmopathy. The sequenced sample was peripheral blood. CDR3: CASNDRDTEAFF. The CDR3 DNA sequence: TGTGCCAGTAACGACAGGGACACTGAAGCTTTCTTT.